This passage covers 31 T cell receptor beta chains from one sample sequenced in a study of a mutant IDH1 vaccine in newly diagnosed glioma. The time point is: week 35, safety follow-up. In every dose of vaccine, 300 ug of mutant IDH1 20-mer peptide was given alongside topical imiquimod. No cognate antigen is known for these TCRs. Some clones are missing from TCRdb's copy, which holds only in-frame ones; the method was immunoSEQ multiplex PCR. The repertoire holds tens of thousands of clones, with 81% as singletons. Sequencing used PBMCs, obtained from a glioma patient whose treatment included an IDH1 peptide vaccine. These TCRs come from a man aged 35-49 years with glioma.

This clone came up once. The rearrangement joins TRBV7-3 to TRBJ2-3; 7 bases align to TRBD1. The CDR3 length is 13 residues. Germline CDR1 reads SGHTA; CDR2 reads FQGTGA. With V trimmed by 7 bases and J by 3 bases, 4 bases remained unmatched. CDR3 sequence reads: CASTGTATDTQYF. The CDR3 DNA is TGTGCCAGCACCGGGACAGCTACAGATACGCAGTATTTT.

CDR3 nucleotides: TGTGCCAGTACCGGGACAGGGGGGATTCAGCCCCAGCATTTT. This gives the protein CASTGTGGIQPQHF. The V and J genes are TRBV19 and TRBJ1-5, with 11 nucleotides matching TRBD1. Trimming took 7 bases from V and 6 from J; bases not matched to a gene: 5. Germline values: CDR1 LNHDA, CDR2 SQIVND (reference sequence). The CDR3 has 14 amino acids.

For this clone: The junction shows a germline mismatch at one end, possibly a read error. The rearrangement links TRBV7-7 to TRBJ2-1, with D tentatively TRBD1 (6 bases). Germline V gene data show CDR1 as SSHAT and CDR2 as FNYEAQ (reference sequence). CDR3 length: 13 residues. DNA of the CDR3: TGTGCTAGCAGCTTATTTTCCAGGGGCGAGCAGTTCTTC. It codes for CASSLFSRGEQFF.

The V call is TRBV29-1, the J call TRBJ1-1, with D uncertain. The germline V and J ends were trimmed by 4 bases and 1 base, with 13 bases remaining between them. The length of the CDR3 is 14 residues. The germline CDR1 and CDR2 sequences are SQVTM and ANQGSEA. CDR3 region: CSVALRLTNTEAFF. In DNA form, the CDR3 reads TGCAGCGTTGCGCTCCGACTGACGAACACTGAAGCTTTCTTT.

The CDR3 sequence is CASSERQGINTF. The CDR3 DNA reads as TGTGCCAGCAGTGAAAGACAGGGGATTAACACCTTC. The gene calls are TRBV2 and TRBJ1-2; 8 bases are shared with TRBD1. Germline lookup yields CDR1 SNHLY and CDR2 FYNNEI. The V gene end was trimmed by 2 bases and the J gene end by 12 bases; junction bases not matched to a gene: 5. There are 12 residues in the CDR3. Supplemented by reference TRBV2 and TRBJ1-2, the full variable domain reads EPEVTQTPSHQVTQMGQEVILRCVPISNHLYFYWYRQILGQKVEFLVSFYNNEISEKSEIFDDQFSVERPDGSNFTLKIRSTKLEDSAMYFCASSERQGINTFGSGTRLTVV.

The V and J genes are TRBV4-2 and TRBJ2-3; 8 positions match TRBD2. The trim removed 5 bases at V and 3 bases at J, leaving 7 bases unmatched. CDR3 size: 15 residues. The germline V gene encodes CDR1 LGHNA and CDR2 YNFKEQ. The CDR3: CASSKGSGDTDTQYF. Here the CDR3 DNA reads TGTGCCAGCAGCAAGGGTAGCGGGGATACAGATACGCAGTATTTT.

This clone was seen a few times. Here the CDR3 reads CASSPGTRFYGYTF. The CDR3, as DNA: TGTGCCAGCTCCCCGGGCACAAGATTCTATGGCTACACCTTC. The chain is built from TRBV18 and TRBJ1-2; no definite D call. CDR3 size: 14 residues. CDR1 is KGHSH and CDR2 is LQKENI in the germline V gene. V was shortened by 6 bases and J by 4 bases, with 15 bases between the two germline ends.

V gene TRBV30 combines with J gene TRBJ1-5; the D is unclear. Germline values: CDR1 GTSNPN, CDR2 SVGIG (reference sequence). The CDR3 extends over 13 amino acids. The V and J ends lost 5 bases and 1 base respectively, with 9 bases between them. The CDR3 spells CAWSTASNQPQHF. CDR3 bases: TGTGCCTGGTCGACCGCGAGCAATCAGCCCCAGCATTTT.

The chain employs TRBV6-5 and TRBJ2-7; D not resolved. The CDR3 length is 13 residues. V lost 2 bases to trimming and J lost 6 bases, with 11 bases between them. CDR1 is MNHEY, CDR2 SVGAGI, per germline. CDR3 protein: CASSYVEHREQYF. In DNA form, the CDR3 reads TGTGCCAGCAGTTACGTGGAGCACCGCGAGCAGTACTTC.

This chain joins TRBV19 and TRBJ2-5; tentatively, D is TRBD1 or TRBD2 (7 bases each). The J call could be wrong; TRBJ2-7 is a better fit for the DNA end. The CDR3 has 15 residues. Germline V gene sequence: CDR1 LNHDA, CDR2 SQIVND (reference sequence). CDR3 amino acids: CASSMGRGRGYEQYF. In DNA, the CDR3 is TGTGCCAGTAGTATGGGGAGGGGGCGCGGATACGAGCAGTACTTC.

The chain joins TRBV7-9 to TRBJ2-3; TRBD1 agrees at 7 bases. The ends lost 1 base at V and 3 bases at J; junction bases unmatched: 4. The CDR3 contains 15 residues. Germline-derived CDR1 and CDR2 are SEHNR and FQNEAQ (reference sequence). The CDR3 protein is CASSLGQGVTDTQYF. CDR3 nucleotide sequence: TGTGCCAGCAGCTTAGGACAGGGAGTGACAGATACGCAGTATTTT.

The V call is TRBV7-2, the J call TRBJ2-7, with D possibly being TRBD2 (5 bases). In germline, CDR1 is SGHTA, CDR2 FQGNSA. V lost 7 bases to trimming and J lost 6 bases, with 10 bases between them. The CDR3 spans 11 residues. The DNA for the CDR3 is TGTGCCAGCAAGAGGGAAGGCGAGCAGTACTTC. Protein sequence: CASKREGEQYF. The complete variable domain, with remaining parts taken from reference TRBV7-2 and TRBJ2-7, reads GAGVSQSPSNKVTEKGKDVELRCDPISGHTALYWYRQSLGQGLEFLIYFQGNSAPDKSGLPSDRFSAERTGGSVSTLTIQRTQQEDSAVYLCASKREGEQYFGPGTRLTVT.

The V call is TRBV27, the J call TRBJ2-3, with D hard to call. The germline CDR1 and CDR2 sequences are MNHEY and SMNVEV (reference sequence). The CDR3 is made up of 11 amino acids. CDR3 sequence reads: CVTKVTDTQYF. The CDR3, as DNA: TGTGTCACGAAGGTGACAGATACGCAGTATTTT.

The gene calls are TRBV7-8 and TRBJ2-1; 8 bases map to TRBD2. J gave up 3 bases and V 5 bases, and 12 bases lay outside the gene matches. This CDR3 spans 17 amino acids. Germline V gene sequence: CDR1 SGHVS, CDR2 FQNEAQ. The chain's CDR3 is CASSKTSAGEHYNEQFF. For the CDR3, the DNA is TGTGCCAGCAGCAAGACCTCAGCGGGGGAGCACTACAATGAGCAGTTCTTC.

V usage is TRBV7-6 and J usage is TRBJ2-3; D assignment may be TRBD1 or TRBD2 (5 bases each). The germline V gene has CDR1 SGHVS and CDR2 FNYEAQ. V was clipped by 5 bases and J by 6 bases, with 24 bases between them. This CDR3 is 17 amino acids long. DNA of the CDR3: TGTGCCAGCAGCCTCTCCGGTCCGGGGCGGATGACGGATACGCAGTATTTT. Its protein product is CASSLSGPGRMTDTQYF.

This chain joins TRBV2 and TRBJ2-5; 10 bases agree with TRBD1. CDR3 length: 14 amino acids. Germline lookup yields CDR1 SNHLY and CDR2 FYNNEI. Trimming at V came to 7 bases and at J to 2 bases, leaving 4 bases not matched to a gene. The CDR3 is CASIPDRGQETQYF. CDR3 coding DNA: TGTGCCAGCATCCCGGACAGGGGGCAAGAGACCCAGTACTTC.

The chain recombines TRBV19 with TRBJ1-6; D is ambiguous. CDR1 and CDR2 (germline): LNHDA, SQIVND (reference sequence). Trimming cost V 1 base and J 1 base, with 5 bases left between them. The length of the CDR3 is 15 residues. Here the CDR3 reads CASSIAGSYNSPLHF. The DNA for the CDR3 is TGTGCCAGTAGTATAGCGGGATCCTATAATTCACCCCTCCACTTT.

This rearrangement joins TRBV29-1 to TRBJ2-5; D unresolved. V was cut by 3 bases and J by 5 bases, with 19 bases left in between. Germline CDR1 and CDR2: SQVTM and ANQGSEA. The CDR3 loop spans 15 amino acids. The CDR3 bases are TGCAGCGTTGATCTTGTGGCGGTTTCAGAGGAGACCCAGTACTTC. Protein product: CSVDLVAVSEETQYF.

The chain recombines TRBV27 with TRBJ2-1, with 7 bases identical to TRBD2. The CDR3 has 13 residues. J gave up 13 bases and V 4 bases, and 10 bases lay outside the gene matches. Germline-derived CDR1 and CDR2 are MNHEY and SMNVEV (reference sequence). CDR3 sequence (DNA): TGTGCCAGCAGTTCAGCAGGCGGGAGTGTACAGTTCTTC. Its translation: CASSSAGGSVQFF.

The chain has TRBV27 and TRBJ1-2, with 7 bases matching TRBD1. CDR3 length equals 14 residues. Per germline, CDR1 MNHEY and CDR2 SMNVEV (reference sequence). After removal of 3 bases from V and 8 bases from J, the junction contained 9 bases not matched to a gene. The CDR3 DNA is TGTGCCAGCAGTTTTCTCGGACAGGTGGAGGGCTACACCTTC. Amino acids: CASSFLGQVEGYTF.

The chain has TRBV27 and TRBJ2-3, with 9 bases lining up with TRBD2. The CDR3 consists of 16 residues. Germline CDR1 is MNHEY and CDR2 is SMNVEV (reference sequence). V trimming: 5 bases; J trimming: 4 bases; junction bases outside the gene matches: 10. CDR3 loop: CASSRSSGIGSDTQYF. The DNA for the CDR3 is TGTGCCAGCAGTCGTTCTAGCGGGATCGGGTCAGATACGCAGTATTTT.

The V gene is TRBV5-1, the J gene TRBJ2-3, with TRBD1 as a possible D gene (6 bases). V lost 1 base to trimming and J lost 0 bases, with 12 bases between them. The germline V gene encodes CDR1 SGHRS and CDR2 YFSETQ. The CDR3 extends over 16 amino acids. The CDR3 region is CASSLRQGISTDTQYF. CDR3 nucleotides: TGCGCCAGCAGCTTGAGGCAGGGGATTAGCACAGATACGCAGTATTTT. Full variable domain (remainder filled in from reference TRBV5-1 and TRBJ2-3): KAGVTQTPRYLIKTRGQQVTLSCSPISGHRSVSWYQQTPGQGLQFLFEYFSETQRNKGNFPGRFSGRQFSNSRSEMNVSTLELGDSALYLCASSLRQGISTDTQYFGPGTRLTVL.

V gene TRBV19 combines with J gene TRBJ1-2; D may be TRBD1 (5 bases). Per germline, CDR1 LNHDA and CDR2 SQIVND (reference sequence). The germline V and J ends were trimmed by 4 bases and 3 bases, with 15 bases remaining between them. This CDR3 region has 15 residues. The CDR3 DNA reads as TGTGCCAGTAGTACTTCAGGGCCGGGGTACTATGGCTACACCTTC. It translates to CASSTSGPGYYGYTF. Looking up the rest from reference TRBV19 and TRBJ1-2 gives the full variable domain: DGGITQSPKYLFRKEGQNVTLSCEQNLNHDAMYWYRQDPGQGLRLIYYSQIVNDFQKGDIAEGYSVSREKKESFPLTVTSAQKNPTAFYLCASSTSGPGYYGYTFGSGTRLTVV.

This clone was counted a few times. The rearrangement links TRBV11-3 to TRBJ2-7, with 7 nucleotides matching TRBD1. CDR3 length equals 15 residues. Germline lookup yields CDR1 SGHNT and CDR2 YENEEA. The V and J ends lost 2 bases and 3 bases, in that order; junction bases with no gene match: 7. In nucleotides, the CDR3 is TGTGCCAGCAGCTTAAATGAGGCAGGGGGCTACGAGCAGTACTTC. Translating gives CASSLNEAGGYEQYF.

The chain links TRBV6-1 to TRBJ2-7; 8 bases fit TRBD1. The CDR3 extends over 15 amino acids. V trimming: 8 bases; J trimming: 3 bases; junction bases outside the gene matches: 12. Germline CDR1 is MNHNS and CDR2 is SASEGT. CDR3 nucleotides: TGTGCCAGCTCCCCCCGTTCAGGGGGCTTCTACGAGCAGTACTTC. The encoded protein is CASSPRSGGFYEQYF.

By frequency in the sample, this clone is medium-sized. The chain carries TRBV5-4 and TRBJ2-2; 9 bases agree with TRBD2. V dropped 1 base and J dropped 6; count of bases not matched to a gene: 4. Germline loops: CDR1 SGHNT, CDR2 YYREEE (reference sequence). This CDR3 is built from 15 residues. CDR3 amino acids: CASSLRIAGAGELFF. DNA for the CDR3: TGTGCCAGCAGCTTGCGAATAGCGGGAGCCGGGGAGCTGTTTTTT.

This chain links TRBV5-1 with TRBJ2-7; D unclear. The V end lost 6 bases, the J end lost 6 bases, and 19 bases lay between the germline ends. The CDR3 sequence is 14 residues long. Per germline, CDR1 SGHRS and CDR2 YFSETQ. The CDR3: CASTSAGQVGEQYF. The CDR3 DNA follows: TGCGCCAGCACCTCGGCAGGTCAGGTAGGCGAGCAGTACTTC. The full variable domain, completed using reference TRBV5-1 and TRBJ2-7, is KAGVTQTPRYLIKTRGQQVTLSCSPISGHRSVSWYQQTPGQGLQFLFEYFSETQRNKGNFPGRFSGRQFSNSRSEMNVSTLELGDSALYLCASTSAGQVGEQYFGPGTRLTVT.

The rearrangement uses TRBV6-5 and TRBJ2-1, with D tentatively TRBD2 (6 bases). The CDR3 runs to 14 residues. V shed 6 bases and J shed 5 bases, with 14 bases lying between them. Germline CDR1 reads MNHEY; CDR2 reads SVGAGI. The DNA of the CDR3 is TGTGCCAGCAGACAAGGCGGGACCGACAATGAGCAGTTCTTC. It translates to CASRQGGTDNEQFF.

The genes are TRBV5-1 and TRBJ2-1, with D unclear. With 6 bases removed from V and 3 bases from J, the gap between germline ends came to 16 bases. CDR3 length equals 15 residues. Germline V gene data show CDR1 as SGHRS and CDR2 as YFSETQ. In DNA form, the CDR3 reads TGCGCCAGCACCACGGACCAGCGCGGCTACAATGAGCAGTTCTTC. Its translation is CASTTDQRGYNEQFF.

This chain uses TRBV9 with TRBJ2-5, with D uncertain. Per the germline V gene, CDR1 is SGDLS and CDR2 is YYNGEE. The V and J ends lost 4 bases and 0 bases respectively, with 10 bases between them. The CDR3 runs 14 residues. CDR3 region: CASSPGPHQETQYF. The CDR3, as DNA: TGTGCCAGCAGCCCTGGACCCCACCAAGAGACCCAGTACTTC.

The chain carries TRBV7-2 and TRBJ2-3; 7 bases line up with TRBD1. The CDR3 is 16 residues long. Germline loops: CDR1 SGHTA, CDR2 FQGNSA. The J segment lost 2 bases and the V segment lost 1 base, leaving 6 bases of the junction unmatched. CDR3: CASSLGTGLPTDTQYF. In DNA form, the CDR3 reads TGTGCCAGCAGCTTAGGGACAGGCCTTCCCACAGATACGCAGTATTTT.